This TCR beta chain stems from a study of blood T cell repertoires in COVID-19. Study-wide context: Samples taken during acute and convalescent COVID-19 were collected in the United States, Italy and Spain.

Assay used: immunoSEQ multiplex PCR; TCRdb lists only in-frame clones, some missing. The sample includes about 150,000 clones, 60% to 85% of them seen just once. The clonotype comes from a middle-aged man with acute or convalescent COVID-19. Sequenced sample: peripheral blood.

The CDR3 loop reads CASSLLASGGEIYYNEQFF. The DNA of the CDR3 is TGTGCCAGCAGCCTGCTGGCTAGCGGGGGGGAAATCTACTACAATGAGCAGTTCTTC. The rearrangement links TRBV11-2 to TRBJ2-1, with 12 positions matching TRBD2. Trimming at V came to 5 bases and at J to 3 bases, leaving 14 bases not matched to a gene. This CDR3 comprises 19 residues. Germline V gives CDR1 SGHAT, CDR2 FQNNGV.